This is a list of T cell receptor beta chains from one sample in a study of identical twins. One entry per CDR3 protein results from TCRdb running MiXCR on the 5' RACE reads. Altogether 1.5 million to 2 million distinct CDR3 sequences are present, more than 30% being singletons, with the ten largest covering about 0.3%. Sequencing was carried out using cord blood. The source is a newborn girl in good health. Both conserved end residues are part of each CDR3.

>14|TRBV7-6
CASSLEPSSCEQYF
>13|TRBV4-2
CASSQDREQTQYF
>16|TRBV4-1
CASSSTTGARNYGYTF
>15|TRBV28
CASNQLGRHNQPQHF
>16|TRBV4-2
CASSQDLRQSLHEQYF
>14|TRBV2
CASSGHPAYNEQFF
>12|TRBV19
CASRGPPFEQFF
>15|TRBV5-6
CASSLVGTVNYGYTF
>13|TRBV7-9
CASSHKQGSIRYF
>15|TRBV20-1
CSARDLRESYNEQFF
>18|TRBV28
CASSPYSLGQGAGDTQYF
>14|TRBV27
CASSLEASGNIQYF
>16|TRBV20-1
CSARTPLGDSNQPQHF
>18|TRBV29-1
CSVPRFVTGGLGTDTQYF
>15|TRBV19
CASSTTGPGSYGYTF
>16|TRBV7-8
CASSLTSGGVSGEQYF
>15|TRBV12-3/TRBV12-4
CASSWDRVGFNEQFF
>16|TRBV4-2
CASSPGTSGGAETQYF
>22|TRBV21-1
CASSKARELGWEGLGVDNEQFF
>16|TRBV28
CASSPWDRSNRETQYF
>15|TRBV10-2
CASSDRGPPTDTQYF
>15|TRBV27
CASSLWGLAYNEQFF
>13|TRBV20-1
CSASTPGYNEQFF
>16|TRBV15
CATSRGFNLPYNEQFF
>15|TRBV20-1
CSAKLFGGGPYEQYF
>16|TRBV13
CASSLAFSGGACEQYF
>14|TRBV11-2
CASSPGRALEKLFF
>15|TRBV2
CASSVSAPGANVLTF
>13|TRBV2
CASRLQSYNEQFF
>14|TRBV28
CASSLLWGRDGYTF
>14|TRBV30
CAWSVGTGKNIQYF
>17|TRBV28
CASSSPTVRELTDTQYF
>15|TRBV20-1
CSARGTGGVGETQYF
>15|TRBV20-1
CSARPSGRDNSPLHF
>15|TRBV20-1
CSARIPGGRTYELYF
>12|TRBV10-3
CATRDSPYEQYF
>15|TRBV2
CASSAIAGIQETQYF
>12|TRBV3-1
CASSQFRYEQYF
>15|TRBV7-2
CASSSSSANTGELFF
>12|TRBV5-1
CASSEDLSPLHF
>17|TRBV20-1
CSARATRTSGELETQYF
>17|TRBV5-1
CASSPRTSGRPPYEQYF
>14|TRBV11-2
CASSLSRFHYEQYF
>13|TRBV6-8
CASSYSCSYEQYF
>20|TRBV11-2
CASSSIRGPTGSNSIYEQYF
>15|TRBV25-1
CASSDPTGGKEKLFF
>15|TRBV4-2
CASSQGTGGDTEAFF
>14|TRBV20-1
CSARDSGGSDEQFF